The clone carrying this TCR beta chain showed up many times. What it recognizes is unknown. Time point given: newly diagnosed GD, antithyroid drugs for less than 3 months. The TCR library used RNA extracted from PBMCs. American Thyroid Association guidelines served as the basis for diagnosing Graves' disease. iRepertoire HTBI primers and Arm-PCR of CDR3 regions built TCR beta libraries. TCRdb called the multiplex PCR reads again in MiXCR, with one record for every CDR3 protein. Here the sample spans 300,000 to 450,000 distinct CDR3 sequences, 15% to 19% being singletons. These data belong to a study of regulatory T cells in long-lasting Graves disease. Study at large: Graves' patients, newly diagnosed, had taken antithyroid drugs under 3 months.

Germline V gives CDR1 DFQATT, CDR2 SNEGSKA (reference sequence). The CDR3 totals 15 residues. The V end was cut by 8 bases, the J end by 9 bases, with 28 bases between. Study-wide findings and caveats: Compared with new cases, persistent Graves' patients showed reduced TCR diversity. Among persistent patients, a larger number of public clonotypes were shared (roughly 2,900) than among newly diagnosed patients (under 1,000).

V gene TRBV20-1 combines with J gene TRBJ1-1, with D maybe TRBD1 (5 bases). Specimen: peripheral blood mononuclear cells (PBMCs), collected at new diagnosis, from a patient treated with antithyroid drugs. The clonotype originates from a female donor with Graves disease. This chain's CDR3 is CSHHQIYEGPPQAFF. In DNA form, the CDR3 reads TGCAGTCACCATCAGATTTACGAGGGGCCCCCCCAAGCTTTCTTT.